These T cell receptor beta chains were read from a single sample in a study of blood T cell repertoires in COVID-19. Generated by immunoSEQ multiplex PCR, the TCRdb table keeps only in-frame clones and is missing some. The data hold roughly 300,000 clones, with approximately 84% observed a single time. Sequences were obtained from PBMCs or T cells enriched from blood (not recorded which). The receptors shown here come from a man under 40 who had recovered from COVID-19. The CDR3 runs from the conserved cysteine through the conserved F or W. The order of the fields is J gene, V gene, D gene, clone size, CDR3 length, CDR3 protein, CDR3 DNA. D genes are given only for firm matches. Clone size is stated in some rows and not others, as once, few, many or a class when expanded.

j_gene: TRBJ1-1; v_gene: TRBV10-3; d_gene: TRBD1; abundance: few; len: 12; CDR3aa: CATTGDGTEAFF; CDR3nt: TGTGCCACCACAGGGGATGGCACTGAAGCTTTCTTT
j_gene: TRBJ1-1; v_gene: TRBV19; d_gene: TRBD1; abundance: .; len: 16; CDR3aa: CASKDRGTIPNTEAFF; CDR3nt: TGTGCCAGTAAGGACAGGGGGACTATCCCGAACACTGAAGCTTTCTTT
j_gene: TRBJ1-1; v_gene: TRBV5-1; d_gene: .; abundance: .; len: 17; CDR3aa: CASSLSKGQGLGTEAFF; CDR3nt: TGCGCCAGCAGCTTGTCCAAAGGGCAGGGCTTGGGGACTGAAGCTTTCTTT
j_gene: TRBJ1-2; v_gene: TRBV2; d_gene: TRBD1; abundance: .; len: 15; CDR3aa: CAIEGPRQGFYGYTF; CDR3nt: TGTGCCATAGAGGGTCCGAGACAGGGTTTTTATGGCTACACCTTC
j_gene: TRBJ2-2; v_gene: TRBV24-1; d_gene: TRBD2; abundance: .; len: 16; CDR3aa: CATSDPSGVNTGELFF; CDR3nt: TGTGCCACCAGTGATCCTAGCGGCGTGAACACCGGGGAGCTGTTTTTT
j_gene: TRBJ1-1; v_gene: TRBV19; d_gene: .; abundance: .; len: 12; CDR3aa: CASSIRGAEAFF; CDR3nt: TGTGCCAGTAGTATAAGGGGCGCTGAAGCTTTCTTT
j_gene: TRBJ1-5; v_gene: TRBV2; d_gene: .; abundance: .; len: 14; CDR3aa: CASSETRGEQPQHF; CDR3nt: TGTGCCAGCAGTGAAACCCGGGGGGAGCAGCCCCAGCATTTT
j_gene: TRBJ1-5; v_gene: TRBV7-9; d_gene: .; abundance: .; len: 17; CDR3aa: CASSLDEQGWGNQPQHF; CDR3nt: TGTGCCAGCAGCTTAGACGAGCAGGGGTGGGGCAATCAGCCCCAGCATTTT
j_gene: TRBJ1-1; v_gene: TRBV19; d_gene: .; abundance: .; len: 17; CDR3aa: CASRAETLNTLNTEAFF; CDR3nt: TGTGCCAGTAGAGCGGAAACCCTAAACACCTTGAACACTGAAGCTTTCTTT
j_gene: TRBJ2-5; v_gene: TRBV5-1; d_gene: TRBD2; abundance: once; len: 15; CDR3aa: CASSKGSGGRETQYF; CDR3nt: TGCGCCAGCAGCAAGGGGTCGGGGGGAAGGGAGACCCAGTACTTC
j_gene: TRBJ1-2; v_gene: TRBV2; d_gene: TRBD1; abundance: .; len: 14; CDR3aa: CASSETGGEVGYTF; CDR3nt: TGTGCCAGCAGTGAGACAGGGGGCGAGGTTGGCTACACCTTC
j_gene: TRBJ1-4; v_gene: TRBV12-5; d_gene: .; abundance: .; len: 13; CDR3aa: CASGLFGGEKLFF; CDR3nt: TGTGCTAGTGGTTTGTTTGGGGGGGAAAAACTGTTTTTT
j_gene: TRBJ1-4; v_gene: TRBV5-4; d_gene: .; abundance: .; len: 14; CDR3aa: CASSFYPVGEKLFF; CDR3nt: TGTGCCAGCAGCTTCTACCCCGTCGGGGAAAAACTGTTTTTT
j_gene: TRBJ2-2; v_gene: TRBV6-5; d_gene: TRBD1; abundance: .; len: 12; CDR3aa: CASRTGAGELFF; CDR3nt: TGTGCCAGCCGGACAGGGGCCGGGGAGCTGTTTTTT
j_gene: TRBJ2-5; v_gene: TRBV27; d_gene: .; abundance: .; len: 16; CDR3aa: CASSAINRDYQETQYF; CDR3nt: TGTGCCAGCAGTGCGATAAACCGGGACTACCAAGAGACCCAGTACTTC
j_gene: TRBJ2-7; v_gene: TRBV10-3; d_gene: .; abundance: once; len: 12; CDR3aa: CAISLDSYEQYF; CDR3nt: TGTGCCATCAGCCTCGACAGCTACGAGCAGTACTTC
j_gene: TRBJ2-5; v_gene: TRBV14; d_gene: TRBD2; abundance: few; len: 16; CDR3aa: CASSTLSGGTQETQYF; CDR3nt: TGTGCCAGCAGCACCCTTAGCGGGGGGACTCAAGAGACCCAGTACTTC
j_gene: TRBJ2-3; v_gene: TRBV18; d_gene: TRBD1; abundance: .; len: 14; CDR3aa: CASSPDREADTQYF; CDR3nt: TGTGCCAGCTCACCGGACAGGGAGGCAGATACGCAGTATTTT
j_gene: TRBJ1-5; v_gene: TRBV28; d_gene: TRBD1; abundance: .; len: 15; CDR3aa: CASSTHRGGNQPQHF; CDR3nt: TGTGCCAGCAGTACCCACAGGGGGGGCAATCAGCCCCAGCATTTT
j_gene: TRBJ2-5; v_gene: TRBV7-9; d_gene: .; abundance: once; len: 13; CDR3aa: CASSFTGLETQYF; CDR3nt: TGTGCCAGCAGCTTTACAGGGTTGGAGACCCAGTACTTC
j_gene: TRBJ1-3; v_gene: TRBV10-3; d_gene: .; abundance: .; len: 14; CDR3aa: CAIGDRSSGNTIYF; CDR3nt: TGTGCCATCGGTGACCGGAGCTCTGGAAACACCATATATTTT
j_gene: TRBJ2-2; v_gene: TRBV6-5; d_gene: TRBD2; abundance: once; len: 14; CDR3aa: CASRAAGDTGELFF; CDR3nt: TGTGCCAGCAGGGCAGCGGGGGACACCGGGGAGCTGTTTTTT
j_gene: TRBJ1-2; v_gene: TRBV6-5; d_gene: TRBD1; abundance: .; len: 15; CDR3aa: CASSKRQGLNDGYTF; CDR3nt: TGTGCCAGCAGTAAAAGACAGGGGTTAAACGATGGCTACACCTTC
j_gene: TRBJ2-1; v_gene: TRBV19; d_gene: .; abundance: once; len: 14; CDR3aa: CASSPGTSYNEQFF; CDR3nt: TGTGCCAGTAGTCCGGGAACATCCTACAATGAGCAGTTCTTC
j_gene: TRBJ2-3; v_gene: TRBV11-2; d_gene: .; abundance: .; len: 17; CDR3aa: CASSPDNRGRIADTQYF; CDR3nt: TGTGCCAGCAGCCCAGATAATAGGGGGAGAATCGCAGATACGCAGTATTTT
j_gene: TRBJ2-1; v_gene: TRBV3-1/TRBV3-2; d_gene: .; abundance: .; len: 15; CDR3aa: CASSQGGFPYNEQFF; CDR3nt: TGTGCCAGCAGCCAAGGAGGGTTCCCCTACAATGAGCAGTTCTTC
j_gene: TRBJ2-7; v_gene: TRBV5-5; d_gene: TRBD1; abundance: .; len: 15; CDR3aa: CASSIPGTGGGEQYF; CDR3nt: TGTGCCAGCAGCATCCCCGGGACAGGGGGCGGAGAGCAGTACTTC
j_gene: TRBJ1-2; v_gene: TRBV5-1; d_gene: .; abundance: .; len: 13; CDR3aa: CASRRYGEHGYTF; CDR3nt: TGCGCCAGCAGAAGGTACGGGGAGCATGGCTACACCTTC
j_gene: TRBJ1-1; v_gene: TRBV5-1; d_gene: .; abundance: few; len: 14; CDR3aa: CASSSIPGQLEAFF; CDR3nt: TGCGCCAGCAGCTCAATCCCTGGACAGCTTGAAGCTTTCTTT
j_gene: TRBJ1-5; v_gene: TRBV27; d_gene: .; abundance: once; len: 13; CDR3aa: CASRRTRDQPQHF; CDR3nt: TGTGCCAGCAGACGTACCCGCGATCAGCCCCAGCATTTT
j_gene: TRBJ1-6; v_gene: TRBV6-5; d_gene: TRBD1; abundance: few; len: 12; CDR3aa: CATGQGNSPLHF; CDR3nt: TGTGCCACCGGACAGGGGAATTCACCCCTCCACTTT
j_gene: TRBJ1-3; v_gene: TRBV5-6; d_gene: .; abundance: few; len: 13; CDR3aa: CASSLTTGNTIYF; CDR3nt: TGTGCCAGCAGCTTGACAACTGGAAACACCATATATTTT
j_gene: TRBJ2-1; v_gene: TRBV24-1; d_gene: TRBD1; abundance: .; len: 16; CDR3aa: CATSDLRQGRYNEQFF; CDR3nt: TGTGCCACCAGTGACCTTCGACAGGGCCGATACAATGAGCAGTTCTTC
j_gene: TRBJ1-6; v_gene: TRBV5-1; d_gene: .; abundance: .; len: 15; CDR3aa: CASSLRGTYNSPLHF; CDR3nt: TGCGCCAGCAGCTTGAGGGGAACCTATAATTCACCCCTCCACTTT
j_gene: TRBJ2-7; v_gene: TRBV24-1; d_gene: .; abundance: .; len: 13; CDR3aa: CATSEVDSYEQYF; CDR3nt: TGTGCCACCAGTGAGGTGGACAGCTACGAGCAGTACTTC
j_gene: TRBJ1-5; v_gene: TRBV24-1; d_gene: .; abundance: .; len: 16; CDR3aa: CATSDPTGKFDQPQHF; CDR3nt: TGTGCCACCAGTGATCCAACAGGGAAATTCGATCAGCCCCAGCATTTT
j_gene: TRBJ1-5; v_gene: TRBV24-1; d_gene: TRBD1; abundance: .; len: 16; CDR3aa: CATSGPGQALGQPQHF; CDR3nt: TGTGCCACCAGTGGCCCAGGACAGGCTTTGGGGCAGCCCCAGCATTTT